The T cell receptor beta chain under discussion was sequenced for a study of T cell changes during pregnancy in multiple sclerosis. Some clones are missing from TCRdb's copy, which holds only in-frame ones; the method was immunoSEQ multiplex PCR. The profile covers about 59,000 clones, with about 94% appearing a single time and less than 3.5% taken by the ten largest. V was clipped by 0 bases and J by 4 bases; unmatched bases: 3. The CDR3 contains 14 residues. Looked up from germline, CDR1 is MNHEY and CDR2 is SMNVEV (reference sequence). This TCR was sampled from a female donor with multiple sclerosis, enrolled in a pregnancy study. The material was CD8+ T cells from peripheral blood mononuclear cells, obtained in the third trimester of pregnancy. The chain has TRBV27 and TRBJ2-7, with 7 positions matching TRBD1. The CDR3 DNA reads TGTGCCAGCAGTTTATCGAGACAGGGATACGAGCAGTACTTC. This gives the protein CASSLSRQGYEQYF.